The clone carrying this T cell receptor beta chain has more than one count but fewer than ten. The data were taken from a study of shared T cell receptors in the human thymus. The table came from immunoSEQ multiplex PCR; TCRdb's copy has only in-frame clones and leaves some out. The data show 720,000 or so clones, 70% to 90% seen once. The data were also submitted as part of a second study, on human thymus T cells. This second report adds: All donors were healthy Finnish infants who were undergoing corrective surgery to treat congenital heart defects. Thymic samples were excised during corrective heart operations. Gene usage for V and J segments appeared biased in thymic and blood repertoires. Related reports documented highly overlapping thymic repertoires among unrelated individuals.

The sample consisted of thymocytes. This sequence was found in a girl under three years old with a congenital heart defect.

This CDR3 is CASSLRWGTGNSPLHF. The CDR3 DNA is TGCGCCAGCAGCTTGAGGTGGGGCACCGGTAATTCACCCCTCCACTTT. The chain has TRBV5-1 and TRBJ1-6; tentative D call: TRBD1 (5 bases). There are 16 residues in the CDR3. Germline CDR1 is SGHRS and CDR2 is YFSETQ. The V end lost 1 base, the J end lost 6 bases, and 14 bases lay between the germline ends.